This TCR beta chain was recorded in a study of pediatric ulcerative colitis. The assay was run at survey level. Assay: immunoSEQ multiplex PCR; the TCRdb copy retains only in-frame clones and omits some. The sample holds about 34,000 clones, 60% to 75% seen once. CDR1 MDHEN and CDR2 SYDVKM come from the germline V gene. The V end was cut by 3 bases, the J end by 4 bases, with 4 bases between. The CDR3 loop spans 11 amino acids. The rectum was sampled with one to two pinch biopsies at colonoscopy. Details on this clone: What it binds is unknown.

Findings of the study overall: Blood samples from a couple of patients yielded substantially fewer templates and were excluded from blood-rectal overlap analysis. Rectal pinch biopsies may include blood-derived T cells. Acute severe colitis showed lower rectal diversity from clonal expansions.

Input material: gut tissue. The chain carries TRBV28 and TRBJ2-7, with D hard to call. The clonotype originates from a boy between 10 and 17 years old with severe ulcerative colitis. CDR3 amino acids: CASSLGYEQYF. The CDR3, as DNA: TGTGCCAGCAGTTTGGGTTACGAGCAGTACTTC.